This T cell receptor (beta chain) was captured by sequencing in a study of cytotoxic CD8 clonotypes in ibrutinib-treated CLL. Background on the study: Patient counts were about a dozen relapsed/refractory, approximately 15 treatment-naive and around 18 IGHV unmutated. Average yields of approximately 260,000 productive templates and 94,082 productive rearrangements characterized the samples.

Researchers set a sequencing depth target of 1 in 200,000 to 1 in 1 million T cells. Clones were read by immunoSEQ multiplex PCR, and TCRdb kept only the in-frame ones, dropping some. This sample carries 150,000 to 200,000 clones, more than 65% of them seen once, and the ten largest clones take approximately 2%. Study conclusions and caveats: Increased clonality at ibrutinib response gave way to a return toward baseline at progression.

Germline lookup yields CDR1 LGHNA and CDR2 YNFKEQ. CDR3 length equals 12 residues. Between the trimmed V and J ends, which lost 5 bases and 2 bases, there was a span of 6 bases. This clone has only one observation. Its specificity is unknown. The source is a human donor with chronic lymphocytic leukemia. The sequencing used PBMCs, collected after 12 months of ibrutinib treatment. The chain carries TRBV4-2 and TRBJ1-1; the D gene is possibly TRBD1 (5 bases). The CDR3 coding sequence is TGTGCCAGCAGCAGGGGAAACACTGAAGCTTTCTTT. Residues: CASSRGNTEAFF.